The next 26 T cell receptor beta chains were all read from a single sample in a study of blood T cell repertoires in COVID-19. The data were produced by immunoSEQ multiplex PCR, yet TCRdb's version contains in-frame clones alone and is incomplete. The sample comprises tens of thousands of clones, roughly 90% of which are singletons, and roughly 38% rests with the top ten. The sequencing sample was made of peripheral blood. Source of these receptors: a man aged 55 to 69 with active or convalescent COVID-19.

CDR3: CASSPGLAGHTGELFF. The DNA for the CDR3 is TGCGCCAGCAGCCCGGGACTAGCGGGACACACCGGGGAGCTGTTTTTT. This chain links TRBV5-1 with TRBJ2-2; TRBD2 agrees at 13 bases. This CDR3 spans 16 amino acids. CDR1 is SGHRS and CDR2 is YFSETQ in the germline V gene. Germline trimming cut 4 bases from V and 3 bases from J; bases unmatched to any gene: 3.

This chain uses TRBV20-1 with TRBJ1-2, with D unresolved. V lost 1 base and J lost 3, with 3 bases in between. This CDR3 has 11 amino acids. The germline V gene has CDR1 DFQATT and CDR2 SNEGSKA (reference sequence). CDR3 residues: CSARGDYGYTF. DNA for the CDR3: TGCAGTGCTAGAGGAGACTATGGCTACACCTTC.

The chain links TRBV3-1 (or the pseudogene TRBV3-2) to TRBJ2-2, with 10 bases that match TRBD1. Germline V gene data show CDR1 as LGHDT and CDR2 as YNNKEL (reference sequence). The CDR3 contains 16 residues. V trimming: 4 bases; J trimming: 6 bases; junction bases outside the gene matches: 8. CDR3 in amino acids: CASSLPGQGVPGELFF. The CDR3 DNA is TGTGCCAGCAGCCTGCCCGGACAGGGGGTACCCGGGGAGCTGTTTTTT.

V gene TRBV9 combines with J gene TRBJ2-1, with 9 positions matching TRBD1. J lost 2 bases, V lost 0 bases, and 6 bases had no gene match. This CDR3 has 17 amino acids. Germline V gives CDR1 SGDLS, CDR2 YYNGEE. CDR3 nucleotides: TGTGCCAGCAGCGTAGCGGGACAGGGATCAACCTACAATGAGCAGTTCTTC. Amino acids: CASSVAGQGSTYNEQFF.

A remark on this clone: One junction end does not reproduce the germline sequence, and a read error may be involved. This chain connects TRBV7-9 to TRBJ2-7; 10 nucleotides match TRBD2. Germline CDR1 reads SEHNR; CDR2 reads FQNEAQ (reference sequence). There are 13 residues in the CDR3. The DNA for the CDR3 is TGTGCCAGCAGCCCCGGCGGGACTAGCGTTCCGAACTTC. Translation gives CASSPGGTSVPNF. The variable domain in full, completed from reference TRBV7-9 and TRBJ2-7, reads DTGVSQNPRHKITKRGQNVTFRCDPISEHNRLYWYRQTLGQGPEFLTYFQNEAQLEKSRLLSDRFSAERPKGSFSTLEIQRTEQGDSAMYLCASSPGGTSVPNFGPGTRLTVT.

The V call is TRBV11-2, the J call TRBJ2-1; TRBD2 is a possible D gene (6 bases). V was cut by 5 bases and J by 4 bases, with 12 bases left in between. The CDR3 is made up of 14 amino acids. Germline V gene data show CDR1 as SGHAT and CDR2 as FQNNGV. In nucleotides, the CDR3 is TGTGCCAGCAGCGTGGGACTTAAATACAATGAGCAGTTCTTC. Translation: CASSVGLKYNEQFF.

The genes are TRBV6-5 and TRBJ2-7; weak D call: TRBD1 (6 bases). This CDR3 has 14 amino acids. V dropped 2 bases and J dropped 6 bases, with 14 bases sitting between them. The germline V gene encodes CDR1 MNHEY and CDR2 SVGAGI. CDR3 nucleotide sequence: TGTGCCAGCAGTTACGTGCAGGGGCCGCTCGAGCAGTACTTC. This translates into CASSYVQGPLEQYF.

This chain uses TRBV29-1 with TRBJ2-1, with 10 nucleotides matching TRBD2. The CDR3 is 15 amino acids. Losses at the gene ends were 4 bases for V and 0 bases for J; bases not matched to a gene: 3. The germline V gene has CDR1 SQVTM and CDR2 ANQGSEA. The CDR3 spells CSVASGSSSYNEQFF. The CDR3 DNA is TGCAGCGTTGCTAGCGGGAGCAGCTCCTACAATGAGCAGTTCTTC.

The V and J genes are TRBV24-1 and TRBJ2-3; D is ambiguous. Trimming left V 6 bases short and J 1 base short, with 4 bases between. CDR1 and CDR2 from the germline V gene are KGHDR and SFDVKD. The CDR3 runs to 12 residues. This CDR3 is CATSRGTDTQYF. The CDR3 nucleotides read TGTGCCACCAGTAGAGGCACAGATACGCAGTATTTT.

This clone was seen a few times. The chain has TRBV9 and TRBJ1-5; a possible D gene is TRBD1 (6 bases). V lost 4 bases and J lost 9, with 20 bases in between. The germline CDR1 and CDR2 sequences are SGDLS and YYNGEE. CDR3 size: 15 residues. CDR3 in DNA: TGTGCCAGCAGCCCGAATCCAGGGGCACAAGGGCCCCAGCATTTT. Translation: CASSPNPGAQGPQHF.

The chain is built from TRBV19 and TRBJ2-7; 10 nucleotides agree with TRBD2. Germline CDR1 and CDR2: LNHDA and SQIVND (reference sequence). V lost 7 bases, J lost 2 bases, and 8 bases stayed unmatched. CDR3 length: 15 residues. The CDR3 DNA follows: TGTGCCAGTACTTTGGGACTAGCGCCAACCTACGAGCAGTACTTC. Translation gives CASTLGLAPTYEQYF.

This chain connects TRBV2 to TRBJ2-7; no clear D gene. Per the germline V gene, CDR1 is SNHLY and CDR2 is FYNNEI. Trimming took off 7 bases at V and 2 bases at J, with 12 bases between the two ends. The CDR3 spans 13 residues. The CDR3 loop is CASTRYVTYEQYF. The CDR3 DNA reads as TGTGCCAGCACCAGATACGTTACCTACGAGCAGTACTTC.

The chain has TRBV7-2 and TRBJ1-1; 7 bases agree with TRBD1. Trimming at V came to 1 base and at J to 1 base, leaving 3 bases not matched to a gene. The germline CDR1 and CDR2 sequences are SGHTA and FQGNSA. This CDR3 is 15 amino acids long. CDR3 sequence (DNA): TGTGCCAGCAGCTTAGTCGACAGGGCGAACACTGAAGCTTTCTTT. Protein: CASSLVDRANTEAFF. The full variable domain, completed using reference TRBV7-2 and TRBJ1-1, is GAGVSQSPSNKVTEKGKDVELRCDPISGHTALYWYRQSLGQGLEFLIYFQGNSAPDKSGLPSDRFSAERTGGSVSTLTIQRTQQEDSAVYLCASSLVDRANTEAFFGQGTRLTVV.

The V gene is TRBV27, the J gene TRBJ2-2, with a tentative D call TRBD1 (6 bases). Trimming pared 5 bases from V and 7 bases from J, leaving 20 bases between. Germline V CDR1 and CDR2: MNHEY, SMNVEV (reference sequence). The CDR3 consists of 16 residues. The CDR3 region has the DNA TGTGCCAGCAGTATAGGGCAGGGGAGAAAGAACGGGGAGCTGTTTTTT. Its protein product is CASSIGQGRKNGELFF.

The V and J genes are TRBV9 and TRBJ2-3; TRBD2 is a possible D gene (7 bases). Germline CDR1 reads SGDLS; CDR2 reads YYNGEE. Trimming removed 6 bases from V and 1 base from J, with 12 bases in between. This CDR3 is built from 14 residues. The CDR3: CASNAGAGTDTQYF. The CDR3 nucleotides read TGTGCCAGCAACGCGGGGGCCGGCACAGATACGCAGTATTTT. The variable domain in full, completed from reference TRBV9 and TRBJ2-3, reads DSGVTQTPKHLITATGQRVTLRCSPRSGDLSVYWYQQSLDQGLQFLIQYYNGEERAKGNILERFSAQQFPDLHSELNLSSLELGDSALYFCASNAGAGTDTQYFGPGTRLTVL.

The rearrangement joins TRBV28 to TRBJ1-2; 7 positions agree with TRBD1. The CDR3 sequence is 13 residues long. V lost 3 bases to trimming and J lost 8 bases; unmatched junction nucleotides: 6. CDR1 is MDHEN, CDR2 SYDVKM, per germline. CDR3 region: CASSFGRGDGYTF. The DNA for the CDR3 is TGTGCCAGCAGTTTTGGCAGGGGGGACGGCTACACCTTC.

V is TRBV19 and J is TRBJ2-7; 11 bases are a match to TRBD2. CDR3 size: 15 residues. Germline-derived CDR1 and CDR2 are LNHDA and SQIVND (reference sequence). Trimming removed 3 bases from V and 6 bases from J; junction bases left unmatched: 7. CDR3 sequence reads: CASSIAASGRREQYF. In nucleotides, the CDR3 is TGTGCCAGTAGTATCGCGGCTAGCGGGAGGCGCGAGCAGTACTTC.

The chain couples TRBV5-4 to TRBJ2-5; 7 nucleotides line up with TRBD2. V lost 3 bases and J lost 5; bases outside the gene matches: 13. Per the germline V gene, CDR1 is SGHNT and CDR2 is YYREEE (reference sequence). The CDR3 is 16 amino acids. The CDR3 bases are TGTGCCAGCAGCTCGTCCCGCGCGGGAGTGGGCGAGACCCAGTACTTC. This sequence encodes CASSSSRAGVGETQYF.

The sample holds one count of this clone. The rearrangement uses TRBV19 and TRBJ1-5; maybe TRBD1 (6 bases). Between the trimmed V and J ends, which lost 3 bases and 0 bases, there was a span of 12 bases. CDR1 LNHDA and CDR2 SQIVND come from the germline V gene (reference sequence). The CDR3 loop spans 16 amino acids. CDR3 region: CASSISTGSSNQPQHF. CDR3 in DNA: TGTGCCAGTAGTATTTCGACAGGTTCTAGCAATCAGCCCCAGCATTTT.

This chain joins TRBV6-5 and TRBJ2-5; no reliable D call. Germline V gene data show CDR1 as MNHEY and CDR2 as SVGAGI. The CDR3 contains 15 residues. V lost 0 bases and J lost 1, with 9 bases in between. Here the CDR3 DNA reads TGTGCCAGCAGTTACTCGATCTCCAGCCAAGAGACCCAGTACTTC. Its protein is CASSYSISSQETQYF.

V usage is TRBV2 and J usage is TRBJ1-6; no firm D call. CDR1 and CDR2 from the germline V gene are SNHLY and FYNNEI. The CDR3 runs 15 residues. The germline V and J ends were trimmed by 1 base and 10 bases, with 14 bases remaining between them. The CDR3 spells CASSEVVVRNSPLHF. The CDR3 DNA sequence: TGTGCCAGCAGTGAAGTTGTGGTGCGGAACTCACCCCTCCACTTT.

This sequence joins TRBV19 and TRBJ2-7; 7 bases align to TRBD2. The CDR3 is 14 amino acids. CDR1 is LNHDA and CDR2 is SQIVND in the germline V gene (reference sequence). Losses at the gene ends were 8 bases for V and 0 bases for J; bases not matched to a gene: 7. Written as DNA, the CDR3 is TGTGCCAGTCGCGGGAGCAGAAACTCCTACGAGCAGTACTTC. As protein: CASRGSRNSYEQYF.

The V gene is TRBV18, the J gene TRBJ2-2; 7 positions match TRBD2. The CDR3 consists of 15 residues. With 3 bases clipped from V and 2 bases from J, the junction kept 3 bases outside the gene matches. Germline-derived CDR1 and CDR2 are KGHSH and LQKENI. CDR3 coding DNA: TGTGCCAGCTCACCGTTAGCGGGTAACACCGGGGAGCTGTTTTTT. This translates into CASSPLAGNTGELFF. Filled out from reference TRBV18 and TRBJ2-2, the complete variable domain reads NAGVMQNPRHLVRRRGQEARLRCSPMKGHSHVYWYRQLPEEGLKFMVYLQKENIIDESGMPKERFSAEFPKEGPSILRIQQVVRGDSAAYFCASSPLAGNTGELFFGEGSRLTVL.

The chain combines TRBV6-5 with TRBJ1-4; 8 positions agree with TRBD1. V trimming: 6 bases; J trimming: 7 bases; junction bases outside the gene matches: 10. The CDR3 extends over 15 amino acids. CDR1 and CDR2 from the germline V gene are MNHEY and SVGAGI. In DNA form, the CDR3 reads TGTGCCAGCAGGGACCTCAGGGGGCGCGGTGAAAAACTGTTTTTT. Translation: CASRDLRGRGEKLFF.

CDR3 loop: CASSEQSPGSSYNEQFF. The CDR3 bases are TGTGCCAGCAGTGAACAATCTCCGGGAAGCTCCTACAATGAGCAGTTCTTC. The chain has TRBV6-1 and TRBJ2-1; TRBD2 might be the D (5 bases). CDR1 is MNHNS, CDR2 SASEGT, per germline. CDR3 size: 17 residues. V was trimmed by 2 bases and J by 0 bases, leaving 14 bases between them.

The gene calls are TRBV9 and TRBJ2-3, with 11 bases fitting TRBD2. The CDR3 totals 18 residues. V lost 4 bases and J lost 5; bases outside the gene matches: 15. The V gene's germline CDR1 is SGDLS and CDR2 YYNGEE. In DNA form, the CDR3 reads TGTGCCAGCAGCCCTATTCCAGATAGCGGGGGGGCCGGAGATACGCAGTATTTT. Its translation is CASSPIPDSGGAGDTQYF.